A selection of T cell receptor beta chains follows, all from one sample in a study of blood T cell repertoires in COVID-19. Only in-frame clones appear in the TCRdb table, and some are missing; sequencing was by immunoSEQ multiplex PCR. In the table there are 75,000 to 90,000 clones, roughly 80% of which are singletons. Sequencing was performed on peripheral blood. These receptors originate from a woman between 40 and 55 years old with active or convalescent COVID-19. Both conserved end residues are part of each CDR3. The order of the fields is D gene, J gene, V gene, clone size, CDR3 DNA, CDR3 protein. A D gene is named only where the DNA matches it firmly. A clone size is listed for some rows: how often the clone was seen (once, few, many), or a class if it is expanded.

D gene: .
J gene: TRBJ2-1
V gene: TRBV5-4
clone size: once
CDR3 DNA: TGTGCCAGCAGCTTAGGGGACATAAACAATGAGCAGTTCTTC
CDR3 protein: CASSLGDINNEQFF

D gene: TRBD1
J gene: TRBJ1-3
V gene: TRBV4-1
clone size: .
CDR3 DNA: TGCGCCAGCAGCCAAGAGGTACAGGGGGCACATGGAAACACCATATATTTT
CDR3 protein: CASSQEVQGAHGNTIYF

D gene: TRBD1
J gene: TRBJ2-2
V gene: TRBV28
clone size: .
CDR3 DNA: TGTGCCAGCAGCCCACAGGGGGCGGAACAAACCGGGGAGCTGTTTTTT
CDR3 protein: CASSPQGAEQTGELFF

D gene: TRBD2
J gene: TRBJ2-3
V gene: TRBV7-9
clone size: .
CDR3 DNA: TGTGCCAGCAGCGGCGGGGGACTAGCAAGCACAGATACGCAGTATTTT
CDR3 protein: CASSGGGLASTDTQYF

D gene: TRBD1
J gene: TRBJ1-1
V gene: TRBV18
clone size: .
CDR3 DNA: TGTGCCAGCTCATTTCAAGGGACAGGGGCAGCCACTGAAGCTTTCTTT
CDR3 protein: CASSFQGTGAATEAFF

D gene: TRBD2
J gene: TRBJ2-1
V gene: TRBV19
clone size: .
CDR3 DNA: TGTGCCAGTTTCGGACTAGCGGGAGGTTTAAATGAGCAGTTCTTC
CDR3 protein: CASFGLAGGLNEQFF

D gene: .
J gene: TRBJ2-2
V gene: TRBV6-5
clone size: .
CDR3 DNA: TGTGCCAGCAGGGCCCTGAACACCGGGGAGCTGTTTTTT
CDR3 protein: CASRALNTGELFF

D gene: TRBD1
J gene: TRBJ1-5
V gene: TRBV2
clone size: .
CDR3 DNA: TGTGCCAGCAGCACAGGGGGCGGCGGCAATCAGCCCCAGCATTTT
CDR3 protein: CASSTGGGGNQPQHF

D gene: .
J gene: TRBJ2-7
V gene: TRBV9
clone size: .
CDR3 DNA: TGTGCCAGCAGCGTAGACAGGGTCCACGAGCAGTACTTC
CDR3 protein: CASSVDRVHEQYF

D gene: .
J gene: TRBJ2-3
V gene: TRBV9
clone size: once
CDR3 DNA: TGTGCCAGCAGCGTAGATAACAGTCCCACAGATACGCAGTATTTT
CDR3 protein: CASSVDNSPTDTQYF

D gene: .
J gene: TRBJ1-5
V gene: TRBV12-3/TRBV12-4
clone size: .
CDR3 DNA: TGTGCCAGCAGTTCGCGGGGGCCCCAGCATTTT
CDR3 protein: CASSSRGPQHF

D gene: TRBD1
J gene: TRBJ2-5
V gene: TRBV12-3/TRBV12-4
clone size: .
CDR3 DNA: TGTGCCAGCGAGGGACAGGGTGGGGAGACCCAGTACTTC
CDR3 protein: CASEGQGGETQYF

D gene: TRBD2
J gene: TRBJ2-2
V gene: TRBV28
clone size: .
CDR3 DNA: TGTGCCAGCAGTTTATCGGGGGGCACCGGGGAGCTGTTTTTT
CDR3 protein: CASSLSGGTGELFF

D gene: TRBD2
J gene: TRBJ2-5
V gene: TRBV29-1
clone size: .
CDR3 DNA: TGCAGCGTTGAACGGGCGGGAGGGCCGGAAGAGACCCAGTACTTC
CDR3 protein: CSVERAGGPEETQYF

D gene: TRBD1
J gene: TRBJ2-7
V gene: TRBV28
clone size: few
CDR3 DNA: TGTGCCAGCAGTTCTATGACAGGGGGGATCTACGAGCAGTACTTC
CDR3 protein: CASSSMTGGIYEQYF